In this sample, the clone carrying this T cell receptor beta chain turned up many times. Its target is unknown. Template material for TCR beta VDJ and CDR3 profiling consisted of genomic DNA. Via MiXCR, TCRdb re-called the reads, giving one row per CDR3 protein. This repertoire shows a few hundred thousand distinct CDR3 sequences, about 59% found once; its top ten account for around 28%. These data come from a study of CD8+CD57+ T cells in acquired aplastic anemia. Study background: Isolated CD4+ and CD8+ cells, once sorted, yielded DNA averaging around 3.3 ug. Healthy donor CD4+ samples were sequenced to a depth that averaged roughly 10 million reads.

The germline V and J ends were trimmed by 4 bases and 0 bases, with 12 bases remaining between them. The CDR3 totals 15 residues. CDR1 and CDR2 from the germline V gene are SGDLS and YYNGEE. Whole-study findings and limits: The number of CD8+ CDR3 sequences shared by patients and controls was twenty-nine.

The rearrangement links TRBV9 to TRBJ2-3; perhaps TRBD2 as D (6 bases). This clonotype originated in a human donor in good health. What was sequenced was sorted CD4+, CD8+, or CD8+CD57+ T cells (not recorded which) from PBMCs. The CDR3 DNA reads TGTGCCAGCAGCTCAGCCGGGACTAGCACAGATACGCAGTATTTT. Amino acid sequence: CASSSAGTSTDTQYF.